The 21 T cell receptor beta chains below were found in one sample sequenced in a study of blood T cell repertoires in COVID-19 (dated by TCRdb to 2018 to 2020). Library generation was performed with the immunoSEQ multiplex PCR assay. TCRdb stores this immuneACCESS table with in-frame sequences only. Part of the clones is absent; in the studies checked, under half of the shortfall reflects unresolved V genes, and no reason is known for the rest. The sample table contains about 68,000 clones; only one count was recorded for less than 90% of them. The top ten clonotypes cover 8% to 9% of the sample. Material: peripheral blood. All receptors derive from a man between 45 and 60 years old with active COVID-19.

A few counts support this clone. This sequence joins TRBV19 and TRBJ2-2; tentatively, D is TRBD1 (5 bases). Germline V gene lookup returns CDR1 LNHDA and CDR2 SQIVND (reference sequence). The V gene lost 9 bases and the J gene lost 7 bases, with 18 bases spanning the gap. The CDR3 runs to 14 residues. CDR3: CASAGLGFGGELFF. The CDR3 bases are TGTGCCAGCGCAGGGTTGGGTTTTGGCGGGGAGCTGTTTTTT.

This clone was seen a handful of times. Other DNA sequences in this sample translate to the same CDR3. The gene calls are TRBV29-1 and TRBJ2-2; 8 bases are a match to TRBD1. V lost 2 bases, J lost 4 bases, and 0 bases stayed unmatched. The CDR3 totals 13 residues. Germline CDR1 is SQVTM and CDR2 is ANQGSEA. The CDR3 DNA is TGCAGCGTTGAAACAGGGGGCACCGGGGAGCTGTTTTTT. Protein product: CSVETGGTGELFF.

V usage is TRBV6-2 or TRBV6-3 and J usage is TRBJ1-1; 10 nucleotides line up with TRBD1. The trim removed 5 bases at V and 4 bases at J, leaving 16 bases unmatched. Per germline, CDR1 MNHEY and CDR2 SVGEGT. The CDR3 loop spans 18 amino acids. CDR3 protein: CASSRPPGTGAVGTEAFF. In DNA, the CDR3 is TGTGCCAGCAGTCGTCCCCCCGGGACAGGGGCGGTGGGCACTGAAGCTTTCTTT.

A few counts support this clone. The rearrangement links TRBV11-2 to TRBJ1-6; D gene unclear. Germline V CDR1 and CDR2: SGHAT, FQNNGV. Trimming stripped 5 bases from V and 9 bases from J, with 14 bases between. This CDR3 is built from 14 residues. For the CDR3, the DNA is TGTGCCAGCAGCCCACCCAGTCGGGTTTCACCCCTCCACTTT. Translating gives CASSPPSRVSPLHF.

This sequence joins TRBV5-1 and TRBJ2-1, with D perhaps TRBD2 (6 bases). The CDR3 extends over 16 amino acids. The germline V gene encodes CDR1 SGHRS and CDR2 YFSETQ. V lost 0 bases and J 8 bases, leaving 18 bases between the germline ends. In DNA form, the CDR3 reads TGCGCCAGCAGCTTGGCGCCGACTAGTGGAGGCGATGAGCAGTTCTTC. Its translation is CASSLAPTSGGDEQFF.

The chain joins TRBV6-5 to TRBJ2-3, with unresolved D. Germline V CDR1 and CDR2: MNHEY, SVGAGI. This CDR3 comprises 13 residues. V lost 4 bases and J lost 4, with 9 bases in between. The CDR3 loop is CASSSSLADTQYF. The CDR3 DNA follows: TGTGCCAGCAGTTCCTCACTTGCAGATACGCAGTATTTT.

The rearrangement links TRBV4-1 to TRBJ1-2; tentatively, D is TRBD1 (5 bases). Germline assignment: CDR1 MGHRA and CDR2 YSYEKL. V was trimmed by 0 bases and J by 9 bases, leaving 17 bases between them. CDR3 size: 15 residues. CDR3 amino acids: CASSQEPRREWSYTF. Here the CDR3 DNA reads TGCGCCAGCAGCCAAGAACCTCGCAGGGAATGGAGCTACACCTTC.

V gene TRBV2 combines with J gene TRBJ1-1, with D maybe TRBD1 (5 bases). The germline V and J ends were trimmed by 3 bases and 1 base, with 18 bases remaining between them. This CDR3 has 17 amino acids. The germline gives CDR1 SNHLY, CDR2 FYNNEI. This chain's CDR3 is CASSEGGLWAANTEAFF. The CDR3 DNA reads as TGTGCCAGCAGTGAGGGGGGATTATGGGCGGCGAACACTGAAGCTTTCTTT.

The chain joins TRBV5-4 to TRBJ2-2; 7 bases fit TRBD1. The CDR3 totals 15 residues. After removal of 4 bases from V and 1 base from J, the junction contained 4 bases not matched to a gene. Per the germline V gene, CDR1 is SGHNT and CDR2 is YYREEE (reference sequence). The CDR3 spells CASSPQGRNTGELFF. Written as DNA, the CDR3 is TGTGCCAGCAGCCCACAGGGGAGGAACACCGGGGAGCTGTTTTTT.

This clone was counted between two and nine times. The chain carries TRBV6-1 and TRBJ1-6; possibly TRBD1 for D (5 bases). The CDR3 length is 17 residues. V gave up 4 bases and J gave up 0 bases, with 13 bases separating them. CDR1 and CDR2 (germline): MNHNS, SASEGT. The CDR3 bases are TGTGCCAGCAGTGGGTTGGACAAGAGCTCCTATAATTCACCCCTCCACTTT. Its translation: CASSGLDKSSYNSPLHF.

The chain has TRBV25-1 and TRBJ2-7, with 10 bases that match TRBD1. The CDR3 loop spans 15 amino acids. J was trimmed by 5 bases and V by 1 base; bases with no gene match: 5. Looked up from germline, CDR1 is MGHDK and CDR2 is SYGVNS. The CDR3 loop is CASSEWGQGRDEQYF. The CDR3 nucleotides read TGTGCCAGCAGTGAATGGGGACAGGGGAGGGACGAGCAGTACTTC.

V and J are TRBV6-1 and TRBJ1-1, with a tentative D call TRBD1 (5 bases). Germline-derived CDR1 and CDR2 are MNHNS and SASEGT. The CDR3 spans 13 residues. V was trimmed by 0 bases and J by 11 bases, leaving 13 bases between them. The CDR3 sequence: CASSEAIKGMAFF. As DNA, the CDR3 is TGTGCCAGCAGTGAAGCGATTAAGGGGATGGCTTTCTTT.

The rearrangement uses TRBV15 and TRBJ2-5; D is perhaps TRBD2 (6 bases). The CDR3 loop spans 14 amino acids. Per germline, CDR1 LNHNV and CDR2 YYDKDF (reference sequence). V gave up 3 bases and J gave up 5 bases, with 13 bases separating them. In DNA, the CDR3 is TGTGCCACCAGCAGGGATCGGGAGTCGGAGACCCAGTACTTC. Its translation: CATSRDRESETQYF.

This chain links TRBV2 with TRBJ1-2; possibly TRBD1 for D (6 bases). Germline V gene lookup returns CDR1 SNHLY and CDR2 FYNNEI. The germline V and J ends were trimmed by 6 bases and 5 bases, with 13 bases remaining between them. The CDR3 sequence is 13 residues long. The CDR3 DNA reads TGTGCCAGCAGCCCACAGGGTGGATATGGCTACACCTTC. This translates into CASSPQGGYGYTF.

The V gene is TRBV7-9, the J gene TRBJ2-5, with 8 bases aligning to TRBD2. With V trimmed by 5 bases and J by 5 bases, 10 bases remained unmatched. There are 15 residues in the CDR3. Looked up from germline, CDR1 is SEHNR and CDR2 is FQNEAQ (reference sequence). The CDR3 loop reads CASSTGVAGSETQYF. The CDR3 bases are TGTGCCAGCAGCACCGGGGTAGCGGGATCGGAGACCCAGTACTTC.

The chain recombines TRBV19 with TRBJ2-1, with 8 bases that match TRBD1. CDR3 length equals 23 residues. The germline V gene encodes CDR1 LNHDA and CDR2 SQIVND (reference sequence). V lost 1 base to trimming and J lost 0 bases; unmatched junction nucleotides: 23. The CDR3 region has the DNA TGTGCCAGTAGTATAGGCCCCAGGGTCGGGACAGGTGACAAATCATACTCCTACAATGAGCAGTTCTTC. Encoded protein: CASSIGPRVGTGDKSYSYNEQFF. The whole variable domain, filled in from reference TRBV19 and TRBJ2-1, reads DGGITQSPKYLFRKEGQNVTLSCEQNLNHDAMYWYRQDPGQGLRLIYYSQIVNDFQKGDIAEGYSVSREKKESFPLTVTSAQKNPTAFYLCASSIGPRVGTGDKSYSYNEQFFGPGTRLTVL.

The chain links TRBV5-1 to TRBJ2-7; 9 nucleotides align to TRBD1. CDR3 length: 15 amino acids. The J segment lost 2 bases and the V segment lost 4 bases, leaving 7 bases of the junction unmatched. Germline CDR1 reads SGHRS; CDR2 reads YFSETQ. CDR3 sequence reads: CASSSGQGSTYEQYF. The CDR3 DNA sequence: TGCGCCAGCAGCAGCGGACAGGGGTCAACCTACGAGCAGTACTTC.

The chain combines TRBV2 with TRBJ2-6, with D maybe TRBD2 (5 bases). The V end was cut by 5 bases, the J end by 1 base, with 18 bases between. Looked up from germline, CDR1 is SNHLY and CDR2 is FYNNEI. CDR3 length equals 18 residues. The DNA of the CDR3 is TGTGCCAGCAGTTACCCCGGGGTTACCTTTTCTGGGGCCAACGTCCTGACTTTC. This gives the protein CASSYPGVTFSGANVLTF.

The gene calls are TRBV7-6 and TRBJ1-2; D gene uncertain. The CDR3 is 14 residues long. CDR1 is SGHVS, CDR2 FNYEAQ, per germline. Trimming cost V 6 bases and J 4 bases, with 15 bases left between them. The CDR3 protein is CASRNPYGSYGYTF. Written as DNA, the CDR3 is TGTGCCAGCAGGAACCCCTATGGTTCCTATGGCTACACCTTC.

The chain uses TRBV19 and TRBJ2-7, with 9 bases matching TRBD1. V gave up 7 bases and J gave up 4 bases; unmatched junction bases: 8. The length of the CDR3 is 14 residues. The germline gives CDR1 LNHDA, CDR2 SQIVND (reference sequence). Here the CDR3 reads CASTPGTGTYEQYF. The DNA of the CDR3 is TGTGCCAGTACCCCCGGGACAGGGACTTACGAGCAGTACTTC.

Only one count was recorded for this clone. The rearrangement uses TRBV3-1 (or the pseudogene TRBV3-2) and TRBJ2-1; possible D gene TRBD2, 6 bases. This CDR3 contains 13 residues. V was pared by 10 bases and J by 4 bases, with 14 bases between. Germline V gives CDR1 LGHDT, CDR2 YNNKEL (reference sequence). The CDR3 here is CATGGGGYNEQFF. The CDR3 region has the DNA TGTGCCACCGGGGGAGGCGGGTACAATGAGCAGTTCTTC.